This TCR beta chain was sequenced during a study of blood T cell repertoires in COVID-19. Libraries were prepared by immunoSEQ multiplex PCR; TCRdb keeps only in-frame clonotypes and omits some of them. The table records some 80,000 clones, over 70% of them present only once. The sequenced sample consisted of peripheral blood. The TCR originated in an older man with acute or convalescent COVID-19.

CDR3 sequence: CASTRQGMNTEAFF. For the CDR3, the DNA is TGTGCCAGCACCAGACAGGGGATGAACACTGAAGCTTTCTTT. The chain is built from TRBV3-1 (or the pseudogene TRBV3-2) and TRBJ1-1; 8 bases map to TRBD1. There are 14 residues in the CDR3. CDR1 is LGHDT and CDR2 is YNNKEL in the germline V gene (reference sequence). Trimming cost V 7 bases and J 0 bases; bases outside gene matches: 4.